This T cell receptor (beta chain) derives from a study of control samples from healthy donors and cancer patients. Germline V gene sequence: CDR1 SGHRS, CDR2 YFSETQ. V lost 7 bases and J lost 2, with 14 bases in between. This CDR3 region has 14 residues. Sequenced by immunoSEQ multiplex PCR; TCRdb stores in-frame clones only, minus some. The table lists more than 65,000 clones, approximately 84% of them singletons. Material: blood. The receptor was isolated from a man between 50 and 59 years old in good health. V is TRBV5-1 and J is TRBJ2-3; D gene unclear. The CDR3 sequence is CASYPAGYTDTQYF. The CDR3, as DNA: TGCGCCAGCTACCCGGCAGGTTACACAGATACGCAGTATTTT. Using reference TRBV5-1 and TRBJ2-3 for the parts outside the CDR3, the full variable domain is KAGVTQTPRYLIKTRGQQVTLSCSPISGHRSVSWYQQTPGQGLQFLFEYFSETQRNKGNFPGRFSGRQFSNSRSEMNVSTLELGDSALYLCASYPAGYTDTQYFGPGTRLTVL.